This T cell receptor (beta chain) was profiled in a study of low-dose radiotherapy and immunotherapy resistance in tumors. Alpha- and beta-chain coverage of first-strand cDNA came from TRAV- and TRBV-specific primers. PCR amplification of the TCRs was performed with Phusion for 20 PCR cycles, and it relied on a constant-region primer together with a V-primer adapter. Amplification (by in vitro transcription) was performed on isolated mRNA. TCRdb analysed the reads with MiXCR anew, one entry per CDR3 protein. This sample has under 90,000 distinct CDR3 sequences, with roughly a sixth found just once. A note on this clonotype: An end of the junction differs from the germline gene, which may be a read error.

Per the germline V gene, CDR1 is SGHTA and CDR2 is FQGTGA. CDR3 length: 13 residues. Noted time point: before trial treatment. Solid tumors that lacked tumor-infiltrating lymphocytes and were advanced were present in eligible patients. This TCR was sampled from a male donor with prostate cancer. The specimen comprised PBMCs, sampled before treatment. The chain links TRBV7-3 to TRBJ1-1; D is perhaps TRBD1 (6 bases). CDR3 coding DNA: TGTGCCGGCAGGGAGGGGGACGGCACTGAAGCTTTCTTT. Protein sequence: CAGREGDGTEAFF.